This entry lists 2 T cell receptor beta chains sequenced from one sample in a study of metastatic and nonmetastatic thyroid tumors. Each patient came to thyroid surgery without any prior treatment (of any kind). Via MiXCR, TCRdb re-called the PCR reads. The sample consists of around 34,000 clones, 20% to 25% of them appearing once. The sequenced sample was tumor tissue. These receptors came from a male donor with papillary thyroid cancer or a benign thyroid nodule (not recorded which). Some clones in this sample may be carry-over from other donors' samples.

This clone was seen ten or more times. The V gene is TRBV20-1, the J gene TRBJ2-5; the match to TRBD1 covers 7 bases. This CDR3 is 13 amino acids long. Germline V gene data show CDR1 as DFQATT and CDR2 as SNEGSKA (reference sequence). Trimming took 4 bases from V and 4 from J; bases not matched to a gene: 6. CDR3 region: CSANTGVPETQYF. Here the CDR3 DNA reads TGCAGTGCTAATACAGGGGTACCAGAGACCCAGTACTTC.

The J gene is TRBJ1-5, the V gene TRBV28; D remains unclear. V lost 5 bases, J lost 13 bases, and 21 bases lay in between. CDR1 and CDR2 from the germline V gene are MDHEN and SYDVKM. This CDR3 is 14 amino acids long. For the CDR3, the DNA is TGTGCCAGCAGTCCGGCAGCTAGAGGATCACGGCAGCATTTT. Amino acid sequence: CASSPAARGSRQHF.